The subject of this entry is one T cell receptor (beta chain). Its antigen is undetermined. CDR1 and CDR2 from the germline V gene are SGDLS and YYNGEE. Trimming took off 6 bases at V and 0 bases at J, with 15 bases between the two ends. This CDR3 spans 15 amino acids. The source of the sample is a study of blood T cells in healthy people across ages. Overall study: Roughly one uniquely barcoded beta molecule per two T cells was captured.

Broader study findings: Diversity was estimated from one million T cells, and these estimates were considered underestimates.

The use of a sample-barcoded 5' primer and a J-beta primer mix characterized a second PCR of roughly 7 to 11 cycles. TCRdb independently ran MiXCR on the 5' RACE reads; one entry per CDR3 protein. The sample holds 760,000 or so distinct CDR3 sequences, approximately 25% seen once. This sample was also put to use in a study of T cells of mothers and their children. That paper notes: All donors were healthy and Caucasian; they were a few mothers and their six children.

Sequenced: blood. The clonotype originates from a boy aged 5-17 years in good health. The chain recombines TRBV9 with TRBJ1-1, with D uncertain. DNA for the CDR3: TGTGCCAGCACCAGGTCCGTCAATTTGAACACTGAAGCTTTCTTT. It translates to CASTRSVNLNTEAFF. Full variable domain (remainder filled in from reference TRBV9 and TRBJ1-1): DSGVTQTPKHLITATGQRVTLRCSPRSGDLSVYWYQQSLDQGLQFLIQYYNGEERAKGNILERFSAQQFPDLHSELNLSSLELGDSALYFCASTRSVNLNTEAFFGQGTRLTVV.